The entry below gives a single T cell receptor (beta chain) sequence along with its context. Its cognate antigen is unknown. Germline loops: CDR1 LNHDA, CDR2 SQIVND (reference sequence). V shed 4 bases and J shed 8 bases, with 14 bases lying between them. This CDR3 comprises 13 residues. The sample originates from a study of OX40 agonist ivuxolimab in advanced cancers. Overall study findings and caveats: Part of the nonresponder group also had normalized T-cell clonal expansion that was low. Partial responders at 0.1-3.0 mg/kg showed near-lowest clonal expansion.

This table comes from immunoSEQ multiplex PCR, and its TCRdb copy is limited to in-frame clones, with some not included. The table lists about 79,000 clones, approximately 90% of them singletons, with 11% in the top ten. The source was CD4+ or CD8+ T cells sorted from blood, collected in a trial of the OX40 agonist ivuxolimab. The clonotype was recovered from an adult with an advanced solid tumor such as melanoma, head and neck, liver or kidney cancer. The V gene is TRBV19, the J gene TRBJ1-2, with a possible D match to TRBD1 (5 bases). CDR3 nucleotide sequence: TGTGCCAGTAGTACCCATCAAGGGGCCGGCTACACCTTC. Protein: CASSTHQGAGYTF.